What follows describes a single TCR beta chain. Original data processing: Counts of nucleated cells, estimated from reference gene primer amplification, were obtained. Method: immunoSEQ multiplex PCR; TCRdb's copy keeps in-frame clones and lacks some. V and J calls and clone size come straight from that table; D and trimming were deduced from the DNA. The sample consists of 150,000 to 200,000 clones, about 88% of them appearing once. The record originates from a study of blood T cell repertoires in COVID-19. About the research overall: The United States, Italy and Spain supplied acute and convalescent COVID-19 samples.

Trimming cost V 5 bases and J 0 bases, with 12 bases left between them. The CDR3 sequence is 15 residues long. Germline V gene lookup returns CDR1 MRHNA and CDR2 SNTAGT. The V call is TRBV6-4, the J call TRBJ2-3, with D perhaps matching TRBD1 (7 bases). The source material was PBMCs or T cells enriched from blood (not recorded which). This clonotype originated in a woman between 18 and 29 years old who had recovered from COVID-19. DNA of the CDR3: TGTGCCAGCAGTAAATCAGGGGGGAGCACAGATACGCAGTATTTT. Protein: CASSKSGGSTDTQYF.